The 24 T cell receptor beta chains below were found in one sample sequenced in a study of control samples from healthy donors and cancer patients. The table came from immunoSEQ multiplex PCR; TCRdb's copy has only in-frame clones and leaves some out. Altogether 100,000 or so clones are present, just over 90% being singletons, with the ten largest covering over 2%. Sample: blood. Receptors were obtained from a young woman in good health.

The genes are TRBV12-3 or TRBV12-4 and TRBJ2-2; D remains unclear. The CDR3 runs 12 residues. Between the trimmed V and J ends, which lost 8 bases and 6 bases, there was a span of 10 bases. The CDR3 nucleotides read TGTGCCAGCCTCGGGTCCGCCGGGGAGCTGTTTTTT. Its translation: CASLGSAGELFF.

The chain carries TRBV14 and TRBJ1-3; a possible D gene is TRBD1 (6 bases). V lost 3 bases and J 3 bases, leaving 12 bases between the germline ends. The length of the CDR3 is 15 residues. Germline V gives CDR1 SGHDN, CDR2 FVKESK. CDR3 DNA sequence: TGTGCCAGCAGCCAGGATACAGGGATTGGAAACACCATATATTTT. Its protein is CASSQDTGIGNTIYF.

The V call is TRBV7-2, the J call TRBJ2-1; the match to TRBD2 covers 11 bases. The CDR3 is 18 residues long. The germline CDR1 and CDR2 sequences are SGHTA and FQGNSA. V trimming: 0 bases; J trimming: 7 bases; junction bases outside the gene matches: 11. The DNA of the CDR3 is TGTGCCAGCAGCTTAGCGGGACTAGCGGAGGCTCGTGAGAATGAGCAGTTCTTC. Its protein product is CASSLAGLAEARENEQFF.

CDR3 protein: CSVSGGPNYGYTF. CDR3 coding DNA: TGCAGCGTTTCAGGTGGCCCTAACTATGGCTACACCTTC. This rearrangement joins TRBV29-1 to TRBJ1-2; no firm D call. With 5 bases removed from V and 0 bases from J, the gap between germline ends came to 10 bases. Germline V lookup: CDR1 SQVTM, CDR2 ANQGSEA. The CDR3 has 13 residues.

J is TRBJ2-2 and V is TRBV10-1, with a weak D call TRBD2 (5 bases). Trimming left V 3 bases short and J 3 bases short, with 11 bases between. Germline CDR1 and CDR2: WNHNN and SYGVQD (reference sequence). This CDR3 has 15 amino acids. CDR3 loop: CASSDGGFDTGELFF. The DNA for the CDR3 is TGCGCCAGCAGTGACGGAGGTTTTGACACCGGGGAGCTGTTTTTT.

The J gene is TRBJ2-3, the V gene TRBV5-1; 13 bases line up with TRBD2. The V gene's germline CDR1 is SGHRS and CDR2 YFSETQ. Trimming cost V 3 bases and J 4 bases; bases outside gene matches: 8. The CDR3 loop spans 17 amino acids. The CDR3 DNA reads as TGCGCCAGCAGCTCCGGTTTGACTAGCGGGGGGTCAGATACGCAGTATTTT. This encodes CASSSGLTSGGSDTQYF.

The CDR3: CASSWEKRGRGKQYF. CDR3 DNA sequence: TGTGCCAGCAGTTGGGAAAAGCGGGGTCGGGGGAAGCAGTACTTC. This chain connects TRBV27 to TRBJ2-7; 7 positions agree with TRBD2. Germline loops: CDR1 MNHEY, CDR2 SMNVEV (reference sequence). The CDR3 length is 15 residues. The J segment lost 8 bases and the V segment lost 4 bases, leaving 14 bases of the junction unmatched.

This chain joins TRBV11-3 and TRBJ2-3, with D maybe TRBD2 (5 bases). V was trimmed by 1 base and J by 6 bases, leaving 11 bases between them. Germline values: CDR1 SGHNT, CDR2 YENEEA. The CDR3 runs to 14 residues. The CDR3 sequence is CASSLVPGGDTQYF. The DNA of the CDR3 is TGTGCCAGCAGCTTAGTGCCAGGCGGGGATACGCAGTATTTT.

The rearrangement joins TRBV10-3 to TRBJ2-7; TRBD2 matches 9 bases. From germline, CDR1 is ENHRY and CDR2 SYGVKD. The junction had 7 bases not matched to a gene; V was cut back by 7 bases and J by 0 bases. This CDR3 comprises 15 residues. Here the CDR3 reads CAIKGLAGSSYEQYF. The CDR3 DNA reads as TGTGCCATCAAGGGCCTAGCGGGAAGCTCCTACGAGCAGTACTTC.

The CDR3 protein is CASSAQGAQYEQYF. CDR3 bases: TGTGCCAGTAGCGCACAGGGGGCTCAGTACGAGCAGTACTTC. V usage is TRBV19 and J usage is TRBJ2-7; 9 nucleotides agree with TRBD1. CDR3 length: 14 amino acids. The junction had 7 bases not matched to a gene; V was cut back by 6 bases and J by 4 bases. CDR1 LNHDA and CDR2 SQIVND come from the germline V gene (reference sequence).

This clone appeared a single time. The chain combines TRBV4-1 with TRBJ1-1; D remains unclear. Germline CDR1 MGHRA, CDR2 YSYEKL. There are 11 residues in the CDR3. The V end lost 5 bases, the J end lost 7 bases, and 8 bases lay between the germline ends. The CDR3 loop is CASSVAGEAFF. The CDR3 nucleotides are TGCGCCAGCAGCGTAGCTGGTGAAGCTTTCTTT.

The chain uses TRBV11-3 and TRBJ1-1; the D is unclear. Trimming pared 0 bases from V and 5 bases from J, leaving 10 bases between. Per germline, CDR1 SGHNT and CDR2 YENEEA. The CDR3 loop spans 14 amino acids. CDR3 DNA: TGTGCCAGCAGCTTAGAGCGGGTGGGAACTGAAGCTTTCTTT. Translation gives CASSLERVGTEAFF.

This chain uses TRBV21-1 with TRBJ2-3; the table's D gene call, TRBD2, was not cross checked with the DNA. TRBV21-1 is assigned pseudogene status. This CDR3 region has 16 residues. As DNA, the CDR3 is TGTGCCAGCAGCAACTACAGCGGGACGTTCACAGATACGCAGTATTTT. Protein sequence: CASSNYSGTFTDTQYF.

The CDR3: CATSDIVGYTF. The CDR3 DNA is TGTGCCACCAGTGATATAGTTGGCTACACCTTC. The rearrangement joins TRBV24-1 to TRBJ1-2; no reliable D call. The germline V gene has CDR1 KGHDR and CDR2 SFDVKD. CDR3 size: 11 residues. V shed 3 bases and J shed 7 bases, with 5 bases lying between them.

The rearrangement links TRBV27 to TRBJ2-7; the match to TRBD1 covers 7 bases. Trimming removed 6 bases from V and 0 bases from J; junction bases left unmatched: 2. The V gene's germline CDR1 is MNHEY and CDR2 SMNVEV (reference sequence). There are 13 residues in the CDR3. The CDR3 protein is CASRRQGSYEQYF. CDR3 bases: TGTGCCAGCAGGCGACAGGGCTCCTACGAGCAGTACTTC.

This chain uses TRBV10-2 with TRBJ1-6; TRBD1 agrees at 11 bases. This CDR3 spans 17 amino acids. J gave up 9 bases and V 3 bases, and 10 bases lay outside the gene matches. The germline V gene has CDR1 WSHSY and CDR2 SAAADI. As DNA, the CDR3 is TGCGCCAGCAGTGACATTCCAGGACAGGGGGCAGGTTCACCCCTCCACTTT. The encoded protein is CASSDIPGQGAGSPLHF.

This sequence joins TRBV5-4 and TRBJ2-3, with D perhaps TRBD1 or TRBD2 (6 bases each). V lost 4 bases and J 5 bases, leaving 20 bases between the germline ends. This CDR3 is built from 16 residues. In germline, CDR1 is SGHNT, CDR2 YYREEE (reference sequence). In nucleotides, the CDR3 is TGTGCCAGCAGCACAGCCCGTGGGGGGCTTCAAGATACGCAGTATTTT. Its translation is CASSTARGGLQDTQYF.

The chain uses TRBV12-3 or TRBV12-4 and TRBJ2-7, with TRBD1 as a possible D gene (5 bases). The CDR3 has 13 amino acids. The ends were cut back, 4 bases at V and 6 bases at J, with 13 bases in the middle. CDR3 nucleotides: TGTGCCAGCAGTTATTTGGGGCTGATCGAGCAGTACTTC. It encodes CASSYLGLIEQYF.

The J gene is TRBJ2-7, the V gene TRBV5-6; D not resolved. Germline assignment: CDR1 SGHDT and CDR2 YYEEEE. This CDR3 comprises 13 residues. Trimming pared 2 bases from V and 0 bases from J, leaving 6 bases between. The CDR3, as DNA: TGTGCCAGCAGCTTACCAAGCTCCTACGAGCAGTACTTC. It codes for CASSLPSSYEQYF.

CDR3 region: CASSRDPNFQPQHF. The CDR3, as DNA: TGTGCCAGCTCAAGAGATCCGAATTTCCAGCCCCAGCATTTT. This rearrangement joins TRBV18 to TRBJ1-5; D ambiguous. Between the trimmed V and J ends, which lost 5 bases and 7 bases, there was a span of 15 bases. The CDR3 runs 14 residues. Germline CDR1 and CDR2: KGHSH and LQKENI.

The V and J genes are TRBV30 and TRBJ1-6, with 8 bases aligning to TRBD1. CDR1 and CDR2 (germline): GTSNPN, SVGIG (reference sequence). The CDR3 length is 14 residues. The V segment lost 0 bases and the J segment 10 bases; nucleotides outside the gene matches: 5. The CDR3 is CAWSVLQGESPLHF. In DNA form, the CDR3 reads TGTGCCTGGAGTGTATTACAGGGGGAATCACCCCTCCACTTT.

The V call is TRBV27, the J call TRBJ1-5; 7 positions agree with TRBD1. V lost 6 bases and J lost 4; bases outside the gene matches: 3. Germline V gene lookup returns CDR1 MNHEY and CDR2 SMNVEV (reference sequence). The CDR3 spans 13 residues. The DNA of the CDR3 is TGTGCCAGCAGGATGACAGGGAATCAGCCCCAGCATTTT. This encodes CASRMTGNQPQHF.

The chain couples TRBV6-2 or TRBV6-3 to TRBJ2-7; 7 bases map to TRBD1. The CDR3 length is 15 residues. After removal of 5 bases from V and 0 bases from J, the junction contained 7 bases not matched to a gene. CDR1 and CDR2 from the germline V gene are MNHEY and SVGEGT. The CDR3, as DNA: TGTGCCAGCAGTAAAACAGGGGTGATCTCCTACGAGCAGTACTTC. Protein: CASSKTGVISYEQYF.

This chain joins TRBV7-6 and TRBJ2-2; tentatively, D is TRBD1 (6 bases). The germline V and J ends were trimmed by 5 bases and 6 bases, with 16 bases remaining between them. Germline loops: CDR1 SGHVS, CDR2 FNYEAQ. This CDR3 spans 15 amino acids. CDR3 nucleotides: TGTGCCAGCAGCCTGCCGGATCACAGGGCCGGGGAGCTGTTTTTT. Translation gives CASSLPDHRAGELFF.